The rows below give T cell receptor beta chains drawn from one sample of a study of technical replicates of blood from a handful of donors. Clones were read by immunoSEQ multiplex PCR, and TCRdb kept only the in-frame ones, dropping some. The repertoire holds tens of thousands of clones, with 85% to 95% as singletons. The sequenced sample consisted of T cells isolated from PBMCs. The receptors stem from a human donor in good health. Both conserved end residues are trimmed from each CDR3. The D gene is left open where the match is weak.

d_call | cdr3_length | j_call | v_call | cdr3_aa
TRBD1 | 12 | TRBJ2-1 | TRBV19 | ASSRDRGFNEQF
NA | 12 | TRBJ2-3 | TRBV5-1 | ASSSPGELDTQY
TRBD1 | 13 | TRBJ2-7 | TRBV5-1 | ASSPMGQGVYEQY
NA | 16 | TRBJ2-6 | TRBV28 | ASSVRVLVNSGANVLT
TRBD2 | 12 | TRBJ2-1 | TRBV6-6 | ASSWAGGYNEQF
NA | 18 | TRBJ1-4 | TRBV12-5 | ASGLVATGSSGKFGDGLF
TRBD1 | 12 | TRBJ1-1 | TRBV7-9 | ASRTTGENTEAF
TRBD1 | 13 | TRBJ1-5 | TRBV30 | AWSLPGQAVQPQH
TRBD1 | 15 | TRBJ1-5 | TRBV27 | ASSPTGVPYSNQPQH
NA | 14 | TRBJ1-1 | TRBV5-1 | ASSLGFRAMNTEAF
TRBD1 | 13 | TRBJ1-6 | TRBV6-4 | ASSTTGNDNSPLH
NA | 11 | TRBJ1-2 | TRBV19 | ASQSGPRHGYT
TRBD2 | 16 | TRBJ2-2 | TRBV5-1 | ASSTTSGGDLNTGELF
NA | 12 | TRBJ2-7 | TRBV11-2 | ASLGQPDSYEQY
NA | 14 | TRBJ2-5 | TRBV4-1 | ASSPAQGLDQETQY
NA | 13 | TRBJ2-6 | TRBV7-6 | ASSPGASGANVLT
NA | 10 | TRBJ2-1 | TRBV7-6 | ASSGKGDEQF
TRBD1 | 12 | TRBJ1-2 | TRBV28 | ASSPDRANYGYT
TRBD1 | 13 | TRBJ1-5 | TRBV6-1 | ASSGGQGAMQPQH
NA | 12 | TRBJ2-1 | TRBV4-1 | ASRRGGSYNEQF
NA | 16 | TRBJ1-1 | TRBV12-5 | ASGLIGTGWLGSSEAF
TRBD1 | 14 | TRBJ2-2 | TRBV2 | ATPTPGTGSPGELF
TRBD1 | 12 | TRBJ1-1 | TRBV27 | ASRPHNGQAEAF
TRBD1 | 11 | TRBJ1-4 | TRBV5-1 | ASSGTGVEKLF
TRBD1 | 13 | TRBJ2-5 | TRBV7-9 | ASSPGTDTLETQY
NA | 11 | TRBJ1-1 | TRBV27 | ASRLLDSTEAF
TRBD1 | 15 | TRBJ2-5 | TRBV2 | ASSAPGQGANRETQY
TRBD1 | 13 | TRBJ2-2 | TRBV5-1 | ASSWTGGSTGELF
NA | 13 | TRBJ1-4 | TRBV4-1 | ASSQDNSAAGKLF
NA | 12 | TRBJ1-4 | TRBV5-1 | ASSLTGGNEKLF
TRBD1 | 12 | TRBJ2-1 | TRBV5-6 | ASSPGQGRYEQF
NA | 11 | TRBJ2-3 | TRBV13 | ASSLKRTDTQY
NA | 13 | TRBJ1-4 | TRBV4-1 | ASSQAGSETEKLF
TRBD2 | 17 | TRBJ2-5 | TRBV4-1 | ASSQVPGTSGQYQETQY
TRBD2 | 15 | TRBJ2-1 | TRBV4-1 | ASSQNMEWEGDNEQF
NA | 10 | TRBJ2-1 | TRBV29-1 | SAIYQQGVEF
TRBD1 | 13 | TRBJ1-4 | TRBV18 | ASSPAGQGGEKLF